This paragraph covers one TCR beta chain sequence. Its antigen is currently unknown. Trimming removed 4 bases from V and 10 bases from J, with 16 bases in between. The CDR3 spans 13 residues. These data come from a study of Ad26.COV2.S vaccination and SARS-CoV-2 variants. Data came from immunoSEQ multiplex PCR; TCRdb stores just in-frame clones and leaves some out. Here the sample spans approximately 150,000 clones, approximately 90% being singletons. Study-wide results and caveats: The analyses of TCR breadth and depth may have understated the size of total T cell responses.

The chain links TRBV12-3 or TRBV12-4 to TRBJ1-1, with D perhaps TRBD1 (5 bases). The source material was peripheral blood, sampled after recovery from COVID-19. This TCR was sampled from a human donor who had recovered from COVID-19. The CDR3 protein is CASSSSGPRGAFF. Written as DNA, the CDR3 is TGTGCCAGCAGTTCCTCAGGGCCTCGAGGAGCTTTCTTT.